This passage covers 21 T cell receptor beta chains from one sample sequenced in a study of CXCR3-negative and CXCR3-positive naive CD8 T cells. General study points: Hydrophobicity was higher for TRB CDR3s found in CXCR3-positive naive cells than in CXCR3-negative naive cells.

All TRB cDNA libraries came from 5' RACE performed with UMI labels. After re-calling the 5' RACE reads, TCRdb lists one entry per CDR3 protein, DNA absent. Its clone listing holds some 150,000 distinct CDR3 sequences. Their recognized antigens are unknown. Sequencing was carried out using naive CXCR3+ CD8+ T cells from blood. Subset described: CD45RO-CCR7+CD27+CD95- naive CD8+ T cells expressing CXCR3 (TNR3+). The receptors were gathered from a human donor in good health. Some clones in this sample may be carry-over from other donors' samples.

V is TRBV7-9 and J is TRBJ2-2. The CDR3 is 15 amino acids. Germline V gives CDR1 SEHNR, CDR2 FQNEAQ (reference sequence). Here the CDR3 reads CASSPSGANTGELFF.

The chain employs TRBV29-1 and TRBJ2-3. Germline V lookup: CDR1 SQVTM, CDR2 ANQGSEA. The CDR3 has 12 amino acids. This CDR3 reads CSVEEKWDTQYF.

This chain joins TRBV5-1 and TRBJ2-3; TCRdb lists TRBD2, though no DNA is available to test this call. Germline CDR1 reads SGHRS; CDR2 reads YFSETQ. The CDR3 spans 16 residues. The CDR3 here is CASSPGRVGYTDTQYF.

The chain recombines TRBV2 with TRBJ2-1; TCRdb calls TRBD1, which cannot be checked without DNA. The germline gives CDR1 SNHLY, CDR2 FYNNEI. The CDR3 consists of 14 residues. CDR3 sequence: CASSGDRTYNELFF.

The V call is TRBV7-9, the J call TRBJ1-2; the TCRdb call, TRBD1, lacks DNA for checking. The germline V gene has CDR1 SEHNR and CDR2 FQNEAQ (reference sequence). There are 14 residues in the CDR3. CDR3 sequence reads: CASRSGAAGSGYTF.

The rearrangement joins TRBV7-3 to TRBJ2-3; without DNA, the TCRdb call of TRBD2 cannot be checked. The CDR3 sequence is 16 residues long. Germline V gene sequence: CDR1 SGHTA, CDR2 FQGTGA. CDR3 residues: CASSLIGGPSADTQYF.

The V gene is TRBV12-3 or TRBV12-4, the J gene TRBJ1-1. The CDR3 has 12 amino acids. CDR3: CASSPTIAEAFF.

The chain employs TRBV6-2 or TRBV6-3 and TRBJ2-1. Germline CDR1 is MNHEY and CDR2 is SVGEGT. CDR3 length equals 11 residues. The CDR3 spells CASSNYNEQFF.

V is TRBV12-3 or TRBV12-4 and J is TRBJ2-3. There are 13 residues in the CDR3. The CDR3 loop reads CASSLGPLDTQYF.

The V and J genes are TRBV13 and TRBJ1-2; TCRdb designates TRBD1, a call that cannot be tested without DNA. Germline V gene data show CDR1 as PRHDT and CDR2 as FYEKMQ (reference sequence). The CDR3 spans 15 residues. The CDR3 here is CASSPDGQGNYGYTF.

The gene calls are TRBV7-8 and TRBJ2-5; TCRdb designates TRBD2, a call that cannot be tested without DNA. Germline-derived CDR1 and CDR2 are SGHVS and FQNEAQ. This CDR3 comprises 14 residues. The chain's CDR3 is CASSFPTSGETQYF. The full variable domain, with the rest looked up from reference TRBV7-8 and TRBJ2-5, is GAGVSQSPRYKVAKRGQDVALRCDPISGHVSLFWYQQALGQGPEFLTYFQNEAQLDKSGLPSDRFFAERPEGSVSTLKIQRTQQEDSAVYLCASSFPTSGETQYFGPGTRLLVL.

The V call is TRBV6-2 or TRBV6-3, the J call TRBJ2-3; TCRdb lists TRBD1, though no DNA is available to test this call. The germline gives CDR1 MNHEY, CDR2 SVGEGT. The CDR3 loop spans 14 amino acids. The CDR3 spells CASDEGAGVGTQYF.

This chain links TRBV6-5 with TRBJ2-2. Germline V gives CDR1 MNHEY, CDR2 SVGAGI. The CDR3 spans 13 residues. The CDR3 protein is CASSYEAPGELFF.

The chain recombines TRBV9 with TRBJ2-2. CDR3 length: 12 residues. The V gene's germline CDR1 is SGDLS and CDR2 YYNGEE. CDR3 residues: CASSVRTGELFF. The variable domain in full, completed from reference TRBV9 and TRBJ2-2, reads DSGVTQTPKHLITATGQRVTLRCSPRSGDLSVYWYQQSLDQGLQFLIQYYNGEERAKGNILERFSAQQFPDLHSELNLSSLELGDSALYFCASSVRTGELFFGEGSRLTVL.

The chain recombines TRBV19 with TRBJ2-1; TCRdb designates TRBD1, a call that cannot be tested without DNA. The CDR3 consists of 13 residues. Looked up from germline, CDR1 is LNHDA and CDR2 is SQIVND (reference sequence). The CDR3 sequence: CASSIGTYNEQFF.

CDR3 loop: CASSLKGGEEYF. V usage is TRBV25-1 and J usage is TRBJ2-7; the TRBD2 assignment by TCRdb is unverifiable without DNA. This CDR3 contains 12 residues. CDR1 and CDR2 (germline): MGHDK, SYGVNS.

The V and J genes are TRBV13 and TRBJ2-1. This CDR3 region has 13 residues. Germline CDR1 is PRHDT and CDR2 is FYEKMQ (reference sequence). Here the CDR3 reads CASSLGWSNEQFF.

The chain recombines TRBV12-3 or TRBV12-4 with TRBJ2-1. This CDR3 is 13 amino acids long. CDR3 residues: CASSLPLGDEQFF.

This chain uses TRBV7-9 with TRBJ2-5; TCRdb's D call, TRBD2, is unchecked because there is no DNA. The CDR3 length is 12 residues. Germline V CDR1 and CDR2: SEHNR, FQNEAQ (reference sequence). CDR3 residues: CASRGGQETQYF.

J is TRBJ2-3 and V is TRBV20-1; no DNA is available, so the TRBD1 call from TCRdb remains unchecked. Germline V lookup: CDR1 DFQATT, CDR2 SNEGSKA (reference sequence). CDR3 length: 14 amino acids. CDR3 protein: CSARTGGEADTQYF.

This sequence joins TRBV7-6 and TRBJ2-1; TCRdb's assignment of TRBD1 cannot be checked, as there is no DNA. Germline CDR1 and CDR2: SGHVS and FNYEAQ. The CDR3 spans 13 residues. The CDR3 sequence is CASTPAPNNEQFF.